The source of this T cell receptor beta chain is a study of T-cell reconstitution after alpha-beta-depleted transplantation in children. For TCRbeta, the library was prepared with unique molecular identifiers. One entry per CDR3 protein, called by TCRdb with MiXCR from the PCR reads. The repertoire holds over 400,000 distinct CDR3 sequences, with approximately 13% as singletons. The CDR3 runs to 20 residues. V lost 1 base and J lost 9; bases outside the gene matches: 22. Germline CDR1 LGHNA, CDR2 YNFKEQ. There are many counts of this clonotype. The receptor's source is a human donor who donated a stem cell graft to a child with combined immunodeficiency. This specimen was PBMCs from the stem cell graft donor, taken from the stem cell graft. The rearrangement uses TRBV4-2 and TRBJ2-4; 9 nucleotides match TRBD1. CDR3 nucleotides: TGTGCCAGCAGCCAAGTTTTCGGGACAGGGTACCCCCGGTTGGCGGGCATTCAGTACTTC. Translation gives CASSQVFGTGYPRLAGIQYF.